This T cell receptor beta chain was sequenced for a study of shared clonotypes between healthy human individuals. V lost 3 bases and J lost 2, with 20 bases in between. Germline V lookup: CDR1 GTSNPN, CDR2 SVGIG (reference sequence). This CDR3 is 16 amino acids long. Deep-level assay runs were performed. Generated by immunoSEQ multiplex PCR, the TCRdb table keeps only in-frame clones and is missing some. The sample consists of about 980,000 clones, approximately 80% of them appearing once. Negatively enriched CD4+ T cells were divided by CD45RA into naive and memory. The gene calls are TRBV30 and TRBJ2-7, with a tentative D call TRBD1 (6 bases). Sequenced: memory CD4+ T cells sorted from blood. Specified subset: CD45RA-negative fraction. The TCR comes from a man aged 18 to 29 in good health. The CDR3 DNA follows: TGTGCCTGGAGACCCCCTGGACAGTCCACCGCCTACGAGCAGTACTTC. Its protein product is CAWRPPGQSTAYEQYF. The variable domain in full, completed from reference TRBV30 and TRBJ2-7, reads SQTIHQWPATLVQPVGSPLSLECTVEGTSNPNLYWYRQAAGRGLQLLFYSVGIGQISSEVPQNLSASRPQDRQFILSSKKLLLSDSGFYLCAWRPPGQSTAYEQYFGPGTRLTVT.